This T cell receptor beta chain appears in the sequencing data of a study of T cell repertoires in cytomegalovirus infection. For the study at large: It was the public TCR beta signatures that indicated both CMV infection and matching HLA type. Whole-study findings and limits: People with CMV and the relevant HLA were identified by cumulative public TCR beta family frequency. It was HLA-C-restricted CMV-specific TCR beta clonotypes that dominated the response ex vivo.

TCRdb fed the reads into MiXCR, producing one record per CDR3 protein. The sample shows about 310,000 distinct CDR3 sequences, roughly 17% of them seen only once. This CDR3 comprises 14 residues. CDR1 LGHNA and CDR2 YSLEER come from the germline V gene. V lost 0 bases and J lost 5, with 10 bases in between. In its sample, this clonotype was seen many times. What it binds is unknown. The sequencing sample was made of PBMCs. This TCR derives from a human donor in good health (CMV status not recorded). Some clones in this sample may be carry-over from other donors' samples. J is TRBJ1-1 and V is TRBV4-3; D remains ambiguous. The DNA for the CDR3 is TGCGCCAGCAGCCAAGATTGGGTAGTAACTGAAGCTTTCTTT. It encodes CASSQDWVVTEAFF.